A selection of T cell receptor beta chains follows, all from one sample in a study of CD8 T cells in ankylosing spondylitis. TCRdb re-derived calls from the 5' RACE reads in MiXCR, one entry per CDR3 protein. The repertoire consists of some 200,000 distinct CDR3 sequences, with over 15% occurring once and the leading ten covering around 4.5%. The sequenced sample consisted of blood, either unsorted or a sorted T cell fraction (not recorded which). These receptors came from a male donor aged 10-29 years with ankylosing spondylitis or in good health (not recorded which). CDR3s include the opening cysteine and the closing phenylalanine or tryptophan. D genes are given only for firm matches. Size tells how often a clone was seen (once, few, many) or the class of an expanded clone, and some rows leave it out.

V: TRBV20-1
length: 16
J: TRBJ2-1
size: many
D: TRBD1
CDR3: CSAKDLGTADYNEQFF
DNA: TGCAGTGCTAAAGATCTCGGGACAGCGGACTACAATGAGCAGTTCTTC

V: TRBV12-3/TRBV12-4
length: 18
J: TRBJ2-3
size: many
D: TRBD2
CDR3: CASSPFSVAGVGADTQYF
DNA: TGTGCCAGCAGTCCCTTTTCGGTAGCGGGAGTCGGCGCAGATACGCAGTATTTT

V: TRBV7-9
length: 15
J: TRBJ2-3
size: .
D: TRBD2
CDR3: CASSLRGEGTDTQYF
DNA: TGTGCCAGCAGCCTCCGGGGGGAGGGCACAGATACGCAGTATTTT

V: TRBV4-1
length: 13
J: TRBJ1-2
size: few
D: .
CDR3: CASSQDKNYGYTF
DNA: TGCGCCAGCAGCCAGGACAAGAACTATGGCTACACCTTC

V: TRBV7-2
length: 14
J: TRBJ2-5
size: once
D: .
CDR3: CASSLGGGKETQYF
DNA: TGTGCCAGCAGCCTAGGGGGGGGCAAAGAGACCCAGTACTTC

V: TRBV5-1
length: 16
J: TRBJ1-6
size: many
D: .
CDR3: CASSLEGASYNSPLHF
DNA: TGCGCCAGCAGCTTGGAAGGCGCCTCCTATAATTCACCCCTCCACTTT

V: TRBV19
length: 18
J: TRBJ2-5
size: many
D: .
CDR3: CASSIRLSGDVYIPRQYF
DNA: TGTGCCAGTAGTATTCGGTTGTCAGGCGACGTCTATATCCCTCGCCAGTACTTC

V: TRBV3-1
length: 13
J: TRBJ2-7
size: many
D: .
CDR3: CASSQGGKDKQYF
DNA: TGTGCCAGCAGCCAAGGTGGGAAAGATAAGCAGTACTTC

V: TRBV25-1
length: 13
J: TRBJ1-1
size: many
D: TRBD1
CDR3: CASRYRGQTEAFF
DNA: TGTGCCAGCAGGTACAGGGGGCAAACTGAAGCTTTCTTT

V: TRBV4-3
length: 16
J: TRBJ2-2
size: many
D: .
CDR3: CASSQAAGSWVGELFF
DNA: TGCGCCAGCAGCCAAGCCGCGGGGTCATGGGTCGGGGAGCTGTTTTTT

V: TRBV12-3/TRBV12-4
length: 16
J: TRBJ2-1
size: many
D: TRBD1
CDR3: CASSRRRQGARDEQFF
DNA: TGTGCCAGCAGTCGGAGAAGACAGGGGGCGCGGGATGAGCAGTTCTTC

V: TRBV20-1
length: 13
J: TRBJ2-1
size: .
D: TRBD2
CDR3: CSASSGAYNEQFF
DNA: TGCAGTGCTAGTAGCGGGGCCTACAATGAGCAGTTCTTC

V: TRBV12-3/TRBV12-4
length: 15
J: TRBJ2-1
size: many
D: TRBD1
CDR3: CASSLGTGVGNEQFF
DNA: TGTGCCAGCAGTTTGGGTACAGGGGTAGGCAATGAGCAGTTCTTC

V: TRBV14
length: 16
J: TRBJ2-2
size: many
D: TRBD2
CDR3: CASSQHRTSGPGELFF
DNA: TGTGCCAGCAGCCAACATCGGACTAGCGGCCCCGGGGAGCTGTTTTTT

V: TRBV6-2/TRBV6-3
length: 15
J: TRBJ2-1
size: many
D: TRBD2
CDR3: CASSQLAGGPGEQFF
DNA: TGTGCCAGCAGTCAGCTAGCGGGAGGGCCGGGGGAGCAGTTCTTC

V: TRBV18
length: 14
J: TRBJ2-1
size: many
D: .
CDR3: CASSPPQGWHEQFF
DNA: TGTGCCAGCTCACCACCGCAGGGTTGGCATGAGCAGTTCTTC

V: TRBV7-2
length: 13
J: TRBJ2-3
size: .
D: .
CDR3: CASSPGEGATQYF
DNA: TGTGCCAGCAGCCCGGGGGAGGGGGCTACGCAGTATTTT

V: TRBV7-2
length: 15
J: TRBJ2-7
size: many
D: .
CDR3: CASSRGGGSGVEQYF
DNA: TGTGCCAGCAGCCGCGGGGGCGGGAGTGGAGTGGAGCAGTACTTC

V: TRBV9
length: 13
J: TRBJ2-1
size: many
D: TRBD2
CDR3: CASGKTSSNEQFF
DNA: TGTGCCAGCGGCAAGACTAGCTCCAATGAGCAGTTCTTC

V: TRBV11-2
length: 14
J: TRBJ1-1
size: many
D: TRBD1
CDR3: CASSSPLQGRMAFF
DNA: TGTGCCAGCAGCTCTCCTTTACAGGGGCGAATGGCTTTCTTT

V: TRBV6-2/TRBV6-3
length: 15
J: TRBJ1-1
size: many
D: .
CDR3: CASSYFLTGNTEAFF
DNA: TGTGCCAGCAGTTACTTTCTGACAGGGAACACTGAAGCTTTCTTT

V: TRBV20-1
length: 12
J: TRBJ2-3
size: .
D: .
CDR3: CSASGDTDTRYF
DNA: TGCAGTGCTAGCGGCGACACAGATACGCGGTATTTT

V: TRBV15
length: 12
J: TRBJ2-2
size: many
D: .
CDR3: CATSSPTGELFF
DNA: TGTGCCACCAGCAGCCCTACCGGGGAGCTGTTTTTT

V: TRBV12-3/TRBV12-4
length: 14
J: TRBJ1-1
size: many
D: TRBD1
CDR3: CASSFRRGRTEAFF
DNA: TGTGCCAGCAGTTTTCGAAGGGGGCGGACTGAAGCTTTCTTT

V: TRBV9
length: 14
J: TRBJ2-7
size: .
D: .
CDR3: CASSPTREGYEQYF
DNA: TGTGCCAGCAGCCCCACCCGTGAGGGGTACGAGCAGTACTTC

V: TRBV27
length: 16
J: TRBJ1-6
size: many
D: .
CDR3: CASSSRVSSYNSPLHF
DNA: TGTGCCAGCAGTTCCCGGGTCAGCTCCTATAATTCACCCCTCCACTTT

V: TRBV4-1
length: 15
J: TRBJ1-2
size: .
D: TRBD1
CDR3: CASSQESGTAYGYTF
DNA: TGCGCCAGCAGCCAAGAAAGCGGGACAGCCTATGGCTACACCTTC

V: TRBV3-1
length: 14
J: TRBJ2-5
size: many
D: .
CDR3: CASSQVAVRETQYF
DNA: TGTGCCAGCAGCCAAGTTGCGGTCCGGGAGACCCAGTACTTC

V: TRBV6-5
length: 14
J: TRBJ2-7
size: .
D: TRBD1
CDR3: CASSGTGAGYEQYF
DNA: TGTGCCAGCAGTGGGACAGGCGCCGGCTACGAGCAGTACTTC

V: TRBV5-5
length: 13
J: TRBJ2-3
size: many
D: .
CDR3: CASSWGVTDTQYF
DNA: TGTGCCAGCAGCTGGGGGGTGACAGATACGCAGTATTTT

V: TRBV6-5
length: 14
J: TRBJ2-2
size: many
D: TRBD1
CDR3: CASVGQDLTGELFF
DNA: TGTGCCAGCGTGGGACAGGACCTGACCGGGGAGCTGTTTTTT

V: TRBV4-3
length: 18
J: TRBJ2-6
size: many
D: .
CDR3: CASSQEGMGFSGANVLTF
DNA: TGCGCCAGCAGCCAAGAGGGTATGGGTTTCTCTGGGGCCAACGTCCTGACTTTC

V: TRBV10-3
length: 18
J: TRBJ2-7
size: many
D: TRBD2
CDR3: CAIMSAQGATSGSYEQYF
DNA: TGTGCCATCATGTCAGCACAGGGGGCGACTAGCGGGAGCTACGAGCAGTACTTC

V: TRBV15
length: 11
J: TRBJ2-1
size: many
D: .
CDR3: CATSTRAEQFF
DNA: TGTGCCACCAGCACCAGGGCTGAGCAGTTCTTC

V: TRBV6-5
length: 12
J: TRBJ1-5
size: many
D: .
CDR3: CASSFKNQPQHF
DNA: TGTGCCAGCAGTTTTAAGAATCAGCCCCAGCATTTT

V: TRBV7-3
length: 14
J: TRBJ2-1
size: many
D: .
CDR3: CASSLSSSYNEQFF
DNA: TGTGCCAGCAGCTTGAGTAGCTCCTACAATGAGCAGTTCTTC

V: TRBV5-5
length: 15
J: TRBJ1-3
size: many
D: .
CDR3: CASSLRGYSGNTIYF
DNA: TGTGCCAGCAGCTTGAGAGGCTACTCTGGAAACACCATATATTTT

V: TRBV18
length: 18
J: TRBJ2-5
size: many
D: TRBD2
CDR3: CASSPPNSQWGGQETQYF
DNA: TGTGCCAGCTCACCACCCAACAGTCAATGGGGAGGGCAAGAGACCCAGTACTTC

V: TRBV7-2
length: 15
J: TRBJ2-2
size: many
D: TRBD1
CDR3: CASSFGQGLAGELFF
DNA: TGTGCCAGCAGCTTCGGACAGGGTCTGGCCGGGGAGCTGTTTTTT

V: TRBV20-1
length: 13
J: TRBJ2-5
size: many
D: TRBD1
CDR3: CSAEGQGWETQYF
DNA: TGCAGTGCTGAAGGACAGGGTTGGGAGACCCAGTACTTC

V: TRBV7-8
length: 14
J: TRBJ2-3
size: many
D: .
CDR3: CASSYLGVTDTQYF
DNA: TGTGCCAGCAGCTACCTAGGGGTAACAGATACGCAGTATTTT

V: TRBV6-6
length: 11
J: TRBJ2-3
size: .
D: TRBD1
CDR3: CASSFGQGGAF
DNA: TGTGCCAGCAGTTTCGGACAGGGAGGAGCATTC

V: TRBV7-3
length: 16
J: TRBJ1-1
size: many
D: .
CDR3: CASSLTGGGGITEAFF
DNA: TGTGCCAGCAGCTTAACCGGGGGGGGAGGGATCACTGAAGCTTTCTTT

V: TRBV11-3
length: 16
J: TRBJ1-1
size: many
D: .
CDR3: CASSLVGGVSRPEAFF
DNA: TGTGCCAGCAGCTTAGTGGGGGGCGTCAGCCGTCCCGAAGCTTTCTTT

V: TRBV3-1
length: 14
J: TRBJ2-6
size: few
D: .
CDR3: CASSSYTGANVLTF
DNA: TGTGCCAGCAGCAGCTATACAGGGGCCAACGTCCTGACTTTC

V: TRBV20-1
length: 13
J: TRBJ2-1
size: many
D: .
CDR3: CSARDLDAHEQFF
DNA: TGCAGTGCTAGAGACCTGGATGCGCACGAGCAGTTCTTC

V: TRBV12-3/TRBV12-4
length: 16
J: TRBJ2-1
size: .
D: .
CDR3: CASKGIGRGSYNEQFF
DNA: TGTGCCAGCAAGGGGATCGGAAGGGGCTCCTACAATGAGCAGTTCTTC

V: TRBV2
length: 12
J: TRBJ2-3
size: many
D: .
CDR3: CASSEGPDTQYF
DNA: TGTGCCAGCAGTGAGGGCCCAGATACGCAGTATTTT

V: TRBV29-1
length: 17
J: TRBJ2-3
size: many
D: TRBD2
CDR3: CSVDGGLASGSADTQYF
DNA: TGCAGCGTTGACGGGGGGTTAGCGAGCGGGAGCGCAGATACGCAGTATTTT

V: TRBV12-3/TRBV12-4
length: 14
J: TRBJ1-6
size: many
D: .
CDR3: CASSLEGRDSPLHF
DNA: TGTGCCAGCAGTTTAGAGGGGAGAGATTCACCCCTCCACTTT

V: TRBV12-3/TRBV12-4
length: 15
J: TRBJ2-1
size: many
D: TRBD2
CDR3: CASSFHGGGDNEQFF
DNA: TGTGCCAGCAGTTTTCACGGCGGGGGAGACAATGAGCAGTTCTTC

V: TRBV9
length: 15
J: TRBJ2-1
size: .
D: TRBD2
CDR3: CASSVRDYYYNEQFF
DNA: TGTGCCAGCAGCGTCCGGGACTACTATTACAATGAGCAGTTCTTC

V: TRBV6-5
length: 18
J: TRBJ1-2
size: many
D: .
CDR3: CASSYSPKSGGGGYGYTF
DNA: TGTGCCAGCAGTTACTCGCCTAAGTCCGGTGGAGGCGGCTATGGCTACACCTTC

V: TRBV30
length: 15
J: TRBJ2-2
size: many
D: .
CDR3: CAWSQTVAYTGELFF
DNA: TGTGCCTGGTCCCAGACAGTCGCGTACACCGGGGAGCTGTTTTTT

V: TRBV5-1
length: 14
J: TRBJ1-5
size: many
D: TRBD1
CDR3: CASSAGTGGQPQHF
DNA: TGCGCCAGCAGTGCCGGGACAGGGGGACAGCCCCAGCATTTT